This entry lists 32 T cell receptor beta chains sequenced from one sample in a study of cytomegalovirus exposure and HLA in healthy donors (dated by TCRdb to the late 2010s). The library was made by the immunoSEQ multiplex PCR assay. This immuneACCESS table, as held by TCRdb, lists in-frame sequences with V and J called but not all clones. Of the missing ones, under half trace to an unresolved V gene in checked studies; the others have no known cause. The table for this sample lists approximately 160,000 clones; 75% to 90% of them were counted only once. Approximately 2.2% of the sample rests with the top ten. Sequenced sample: PBMCs. The receptor set was obtained from a woman aged 18-29 years in good health and CMV-seronegative.

This clone was recorded once. The CDR3 loop reads CSAGTPSRDTQYF. The CDR3 bases are TGCAGCGCTGGGACTCCTTCTAGAGATACGCAGTATTTT. The V call is TRBV29-1, the J call TRBJ2-3, with TRBD2 as a possible D gene (6 bases). Germline assignment: CDR1 SQVTM and CDR2 ANQGSEA. The V end was cut by 7 bases, the J end by 5 bases, with 16 bases between. The CDR3 covers 13 residues.

The CDR3 bases are TGTGCCAGCAGTGAAGCAATTCAATCCGGGCAGTACTTC. Translated, it gives CASSEAIQSGQYF. The V call is TRBV6-1, the J call TRBJ2-7; D is ambiguous. V was shortened by 0 bases and J by 9 bases, with 12 bases between the two germline ends. The CDR3 sequence is 13 residues long. Germline V gene lookup returns CDR1 MNHNS and CDR2 SASEGT.

The chain combines TRBV2 with TRBJ1-1; a weak D match, TRBD1 (5 bases). The germline CDR1 and CDR2 sequences are SNHLY and FYNNEI. This CDR3 has 13 amino acids. Trimming took 2 bases from V and 2 from J, leaving 6 bases between them. This chain's CDR3 is CASSEQGNTEAFF. As DNA, the CDR3 is TGTGCCAGCAGTGAACAGGGTAACACTGAAGCTTTCTTT.

The rearrangement joins TRBV5-5 to TRBJ1-1, with D possibly TRBD1 on 5 matching bases. This CDR3 contains 14 residues. Trimming cost V 0 bases and J 4 bases, with 10 bases left between them. The V gene's germline CDR1 is SGHKS and CDR2 YYEKEE (reference sequence). The DNA of the CDR3 is TGTGCCAGCAGCTTGGAAAGGGGAAGCACTGAAGCTTTCTTT. Translation: CASSLERGSTEAFF. The variable domain in full, with the rest retrieved from reference TRBV5-5 and TRBJ1-1, is DAGVTQSPTHLIKTRGQQVTLRCSPISGHKSVSWYQQVLGQGPQFIFQYYEKEERGRGNFPDRFSARQFPNYSSELNVNALLLGDSALYLCASSLERGSTEAFFGQGTRLTVV.

This sequence joins TRBV18 and TRBJ1-3; no definite D call. This CDR3 has 15 residues. From germline, CDR1 is KGHSH and CDR2 LQKENI. Trimming removed 2 bases from V and 0 bases from J, with 8 bases in between. For the CDR3, the DNA is TGTGCCAGCTCACCATCACGGTTCTCTGGAAACACCATATATTTT. This codes for CASSPSRFSGNTIYF.

J is TRBJ2-1 and V is TRBV5-8; maybe TRBD1 (5 bases). V was pared by 4 bases and J by 0 bases, with 11 bases between. Germline assignment: CDR1 SGHTS and CDR2 YDEGEE. This CDR3 is 15 amino acids long. The CDR3 loop reads CASSRLGDSYNEQFF. The CDR3 DNA follows: TGTGCCAGCAGCAGGCTAGGGGACTCCTACAATGAGCAGTTCTTC. Full variable domain (outside the CDR3, taken from reference TRBV5-8 and TRBJ2-1): EAGVTQSPTHLIKTRGQQATLRCSPISGHTSVYWYQQALGLGLQFLLWYDEGEERNRGNFPPRFSGRQFPNYSSELNVNALELEDSALYLCASSRLGDSYNEQFFGPGTRLTVL.

The chain recombines TRBV27 with TRBJ1-2; 7 bases fit TRBD1. J gave up 8 bases and V 5 bases, and 14 bases lay outside the gene matches. The CDR3 runs to 15 residues. From germline, CDR1 is MNHEY and CDR2 SMNVEV (reference sequence). DNA of the CDR3: TGTGCCAGCAGTCCACTAACGACAGGGTCGGAAGGCTACACCTTC. Its protein product is CASSPLTTGSEGYTF.

This clone was seen just once. The chain links TRBV2 to TRBJ2-5, with a possible D match to TRBD2 (5 bases). This CDR3 region has 11 residues. Per germline, CDR1 SNHLY and CDR2 FYNNEI. The ends were cut back, 7 bases at V and 9 bases at J, with 12 bases in the middle. CDR3 sequence reads: CASKEGLSQYF. For the CDR3, the DNA is TGTGCCAGCAAAGAGGGTTTGTCCCAGTACTTC.

This rearrangement joins TRBV9 to TRBJ2-7, with D perhaps TRBD2 (5 bases). The CDR3 has 15 residues. CDR1 is SGDLS and CDR2 is YYNGEE in the germline V gene. Deletions cut 2 bases from V and 5 bases from J, with 17 bases between. CDR3 region: CASSVAGLPGHEQYF. CDR3 nucleotides: TGTGCCAGCAGCGTCGCTGGACTCCCGGGCCACGAGCAGTACTTC.

V gene TRBV4-2 combines with J gene TRBJ1-2; no definite D call. The CDR3 covers 13 residues. The V end lost 0 bases, the J end lost 11 bases, and 13 bases lay between the germline ends. The germline gives CDR1 LGHNA, CDR2 YNFKEQ. CDR3 coding DNA: TGTGCCAGCAGCCAAGAAGAGAGGGAACCTTACACCTTC. Protein sequence: CASSQEEREPYTF.

The chain joins TRBV6-5 to TRBJ1-1, with D maybe TRBD1 (5 bases). Trimming took 6 bases from V and 5 from J, leaving 7 bases between them. The CDR3 runs to 11 residues. Germline loops: CDR1 MNHEY, CDR2 SVGAGI. CDR3 in DNA: TGTGCCAGCAGGGGGGGAACTGAAGCTTTCTTT. This codes for CASRGGTEAFF.

The J gene is TRBJ2-3, the V gene TRBV19; D perhaps matches TRBD2 (6 bases). The CDR3 is 14 residues long. The germline V gene has CDR1 LNHDA and CDR2 SQIVND (reference sequence). The germline V and J ends were trimmed by 3 bases and 1 base, with 8 bases remaining between them. This chain's CDR3 is CASSMAGRTDTQYF. The CDR3 nucleotides are TGTGCCAGTAGTATGGCGGGGCGCACAGATACGCAGTATTTT.

The CDR3: CASSPIWPGGTGELFF. CDR3 nucleotides: TGTGCCAGTAGTCCAATTTGGCCAGGGGGGACCGGGGAGCTGTTTTTT. V gene TRBV19 combines with J gene TRBJ2-2; D is possibly TRBD1 (7 bases). Trimming stripped 5 bases from V and 5 bases from J, with 18 bases between. In germline, CDR1 is LNHDA, CDR2 SQIVND (reference sequence). The CDR3 spans 16 residues.

The V and J genes are TRBV11-2 and TRBJ2-2, with TRBD2 as a possible D gene (7 bases). V was pared by 1 base and J by 4 bases, with 22 bases between. Germline V lookup: CDR1 SGHAT, CDR2 FQNNGV. This CDR3 has 19 residues. The CDR3 protein is CASSLVGQLLERGTGELFF. The DNA for the CDR3 is TGTGCCAGCAGCTTAGTCGGACAGCTCCTGGAGCGGGGCACCGGGGAGCTGTTTTTT.

The V gene is TRBV5-1, the J gene TRBJ1-1, with 8 positions matching TRBD1. Germline loops: CDR1 SGHRS, CDR2 YFSETQ. J gave up 6 bases and V 4 bases, and 5 bases lay outside the gene matches. CDR3 length: 13 amino acids. The CDR3 reads CASSALGQAEAFF. DNA for the CDR3: TGCGCCAGCAGCGCACTGGGACAGGCTGAAGCTTTCTTT.

The rearrangement uses TRBV18 and TRBJ1-2; D not resolved. CDR1 KGHSH and CDR2 LQKENI come from the germline V gene. The CDR3 has 17 residues. The V end lost 0 bases, the J end lost 0 bases, and 14 bases lay between the germline ends. CDR3 protein: CASSPPGGPQANYGYTF. Written as DNA, the CDR3 is TGTGCCAGCTCACCACCGGGTGGGCCTCAAGCTAACTATGGCTACACCTTC. The full variable domain, in which reference TRBV18 and TRBJ1-2 provide the parts outside the CDR3, is NAGVMQNPRHLVRRRGQEARLRCSPMKGHSHVYWYRQLPEEGLKFMVYLQKENIIDESGMPKERFSAEFPKEGPSILRIQQVVRGDSAAYFCASSPPGGPQANYGYTFGSGTRLTVV.

The chain uses TRBV4-1 and TRBJ2-7; TRBD2 aligns across 12 bases. Trimming cost V 2 bases and J 1 base; bases outside gene matches: 9. Germline assignment: CDR1 MGHRA and CDR2 YSYEKL. CDR3 length: 18 amino acids. CDR3 in amino acids: CASSQNPWTSGDSYEQYF. The CDR3 DNA is TGCGCCAGCAGCCAAAACCCCTGGACTAGCGGGGATTCCTACGAGCAGTACTTC.

The V call is TRBV5-6, the J call TRBJ2-3; TRBD2 matches at 10 bases. V trimming: 4 bases; J trimming: 4 bases; junction bases outside the gene matches: 9. CDR3 length equals 16 residues. The germline V gene encodes CDR1 SGHDT and CDR2 YYEEEE. The CDR3 nucleotides read TGTGCCAGCAGCCCCCTAGCGGGAGTACGGGCAGATACGCAGTATTTT. Its translation is CASSPLAGVRADTQYF. The variable domain in full, completed from reference TRBV5-6 and TRBJ2-3, reads DAGVTQSPTHLIKTRGQQVTLRCSPKSGHDTVSWYQQALGQGPQFIFQYYEEEERQRGNFPDRFSGHQFPNYSSELNVNALLLGDSALYLCASSPLAGVRADTQYFGPGTRLTVL.

This clone was seen just once. The CDR3 sequence: CASSWTGTNTEAFF. In DNA form, the CDR3 reads TGTGCCAGCAGCTGGACAGGAACGAACACTGAAGCTTTCTTT. This chain joins TRBV6-6 and TRBJ1-1; 7 nucleotides align to TRBD1. Per germline, CDR1 MNHNY and CDR2 SVGAGI (reference sequence). The CDR3 consists of 14 residues. The ends lost 6 bases at V and 1 base at J; junction bases unmatched: 5.

This clone was counted a few times. The chain combines TRBV2 with TRBJ1-1; D is unclear. V was shortened by 7 bases and J by 6 bases, with 21 bases between the two germline ends. Germline values: CDR1 SNHLY, CDR2 FYNNEI. The CDR3 has 15 amino acids. As DNA, the CDR3 is TGTGCCAGCATAAATGGGCCGACACGCGCTGCTGAAGCTTTCTTT. Translated, it gives CASINGPTRAAEAFF.

The rearrangement links TRBV20-1 to TRBJ2-5, with a tentative D call TRBD2 (5 bases). The V and J ends lost 3 bases and 9 bases respectively, with 11 bases between them. This CDR3 spans 11 amino acids. The germline gives CDR1 DFQATT, CDR2 SNEGSKA (reference sequence). The CDR3 DNA sequence: TGCAGTGCTAGTGTTTCGGAGGCCCAGTACTTC. Protein product: CSASVSEAQYF.

CDR3 in amino acids: CASRTSGDRGEQYF. The CDR3, as DNA: TGTGCCAGCAGGACATCAGGGGACAGGGGCGAGCAGTACTTC. The chain links TRBV27 to TRBJ2-7; TRBD1 aligns across 10 bases. This CDR3 contains 14 residues. Germline CDR1 is MNHEY and CDR2 is SMNVEV (reference sequence). J was trimmed by 6 bases and V by 6 bases; bases with no gene match: 8.

There are a few counts of this clone. The rearrangement uses TRBV27 and TRBJ2-1; D ambiguous. CDR3 length: 15 residues. CDR1 MNHEY and CDR2 SMNVEV come from the germline V gene (reference sequence). V lost 6 bases, J lost 0 bases, and 12 bases lay in between. The DNA for the CDR3 is TGTGCCAGCAGCTCCTATCTGAGCTCCTACAATGAGCAGTTCTTC. The encoded protein is CASSSYLSSYNEQFF.

J is TRBJ2-7 and V is TRBV7-9, with TRBD2 matching over 10 bases. Germline values: CDR1 SEHNR, CDR2 FQNEAQ (reference sequence). V lost 2 bases, J lost 2 bases, and 9 bases stayed unmatched. The CDR3 has 17 residues. CDR3 residues: CASSLRDGTSETYEQYF. The CDR3 DNA is TGTGCCAGCAGCTTACGTGACGGGACTAGCGAAACCTACGAGCAGTACTTC.

The CDR3 nucleotides are TGTGCCAGCAGACAGGGCCCAAATGAAAAACTGTTTTTT. Its protein is CASRQGPNEKLFF. This chain joins TRBV6-5 and TRBJ1-4; maybe TRBD1 (6 bases). CDR1 is MNHEY and CDR2 is SVGAGI in the germline V gene. V lost 6 bases, J lost 5 bases, and 10 bases lay in between. CDR3 length: 13 amino acids.

The chain employs TRBV5-1 and TRBJ2-1; 8 bases match TRBD1. V trimming: 0 bases; J trimming: 4 bases; junction bases outside the gene matches: 9. The CDR3 is 17 amino acids. From germline, CDR1 is SGHRS and CDR2 YFSETQ. For the CDR3, the DNA is TGCGCCAGCAGCTTGGAATCCACAGGGGGGTTATACAATGAGCAGTTCTTC. Translation: CASSLESTGGLYNEQFF.

The chain combines TRBV7-8 with TRBJ1-4, with D uncertain. The V end was cut by 1 base, the J end by 4 bases, with 16 bases between. From germline, CDR1 is SGHVS and CDR2 FQNEAQ. The CDR3 extends over 17 amino acids. CDR3 sequence: CASSLVFARTLNEKLFF. The CDR3 DNA sequence: TGTGCCAGCAGCTTAGTTTTTGCCAGAACCCTTAATGAAAAACTGTTTTTT. Complete variable domain (other parts from reference TRBV7-8 and TRBJ1-4): GAGVSQSPRYKVAKRGQDVALRCDPISGHVSLFWYQQALGQGPEFLTYFQNEAQLDKSGLPSDRFFAERPEGSVSTLKIQRTQQEDSAVYLCASSLVFARTLNEKLFFGSGTQLSVL.

CDR3 sequence (DNA): TGCGCCAGCAGCTTGGCCGGGACTAGTAGATCCGCGGAGACCCAGTACTTC. Amino acids: CASSLAGTSRSAETQYF. The J gene is TRBJ2-5, the V gene TRBV5-1; 8 bases fit TRBD2. The CDR3 is made up of 17 amino acids. Germline CDR1 reads SGHRS; CDR2 reads YFSETQ. V dropped 0 bases and J dropped 5; count of bases not matched to a gene: 12.

This chain joins TRBV6-1 and TRBJ2-4; D may be TRBD1 (5 bases). V was cut by 1 base and J by 0 bases, with 10 bases left in between. This CDR3 comprises 16 residues. CDR1 MNHNS and CDR2 SASEGT come from the germline V gene. In DNA, the CDR3 is TGTGCCAGCAGTGAAGGGCGACAGCTAGCCAAAAACATTCAGTACTTC. It codes for CASSEGRQLAKNIQYF.

The chain uses TRBV5-1 and TRBJ2-3, with 10 bases matching TRBD2. The length of the CDR3 is 15 residues. CDR1 and CDR2 from the germline V gene are SGHRS and YFSETQ. The V gene end was trimmed by 3 bases and the J gene end by 3 bases; junction bases not matched to a gene: 4. The CDR3 is CASSWSGGATDTQYF. CDR3 coding DNA: TGCGCCAGCAGCTGGAGCGGGGGGGCAACAGATACGCAGTATTTT. Together with reference TRBV5-1 and TRBJ2-3, the CDR3 gives the full variable domain: KAGVTQTPRYLIKTRGQQVTLSCSPISGHRSVSWYQQTPGQGLQFLFEYFSETQRNKGNFPGRFSGRQFSNSRSEMNVSTLELGDSALYLCASSWSGGATDTQYFGPGTRLTVL.

This chain connects TRBV18 to TRBJ2-2; weak D call: TRBD2 (6 bases). The CDR3 runs 14 residues. Germline CDR1 and CDR2: KGHSH and LQKENI. Trimming removed 6 bases from V and 1 base from J, with 9 bases in between. The CDR3 DNA reads as TGTGCCAGCTCGGGGGGTCTGAACACCGGGGAGCTGTTTTTT. It translates to CASSGGLNTGELFF.

This clone was detected once. The chain joins TRBV7-9 to TRBJ2-5; D gene uncertain. The CDR3 has 12 amino acids. Germline V gene data show CDR1 as SEHNR and CDR2 as FQNEAQ (reference sequence). The germline V and J ends were trimmed by 5 bases and 1 base, with 5 bases remaining between them. For the CDR3, the DNA is TGTGCCAGCAGCCCCTCCCAAGAGACCCAGTACTTC. As protein: CASSPSQETQYF.